The text below deals with one TCR beta chain. Its antigen is currently unknown. The library targeted TCRbeta and was prepared with unique molecular identifiers. TCRdb used MiXCR to reprocess the PCR reads, holding one entry per CDR3 protein. This sample yields more than 500,000 distinct CDR3 sequences, of which over 10% are seen a single time; around 15% belongs to the top ten. The sample belongs to a study of T-cell reconstitution after alpha-beta-depleted transplantation in children. Points from the study as a whole: About two months after transplant, alpha-beta T cells reportedly came from several hundred expanded graft clones. Where some patients showed high TCRbeta diversity at day 60, it came from recipient T cells and thymic progenitors that had survived.

The CDR3 sequence is 12 residues long. The germline gives CDR1 MGHDK, CDR2 SYGVNS. Trimming left V 1 base short and J 3 bases short, with 1 base between. Sequencing was performed on PBMCs, mostly from graft donor cells, taken 180 days after TCRalphabeta/CD19-depleted stem cell transplant. The origin of this receptor is a female patient aged 2 to 10 who had a stem cell transplant for aplastic anemia, so the T cells may come from the graft donor. The V and J genes are TRBV25-1 and TRBJ2-1, with D unclear. This chain's CDR3 is CASSEFYNEQFF. CDR3 sequence (DNA): TGTGCCAGCAGTGAATTCTACAATGAGCAGTTCTTC.